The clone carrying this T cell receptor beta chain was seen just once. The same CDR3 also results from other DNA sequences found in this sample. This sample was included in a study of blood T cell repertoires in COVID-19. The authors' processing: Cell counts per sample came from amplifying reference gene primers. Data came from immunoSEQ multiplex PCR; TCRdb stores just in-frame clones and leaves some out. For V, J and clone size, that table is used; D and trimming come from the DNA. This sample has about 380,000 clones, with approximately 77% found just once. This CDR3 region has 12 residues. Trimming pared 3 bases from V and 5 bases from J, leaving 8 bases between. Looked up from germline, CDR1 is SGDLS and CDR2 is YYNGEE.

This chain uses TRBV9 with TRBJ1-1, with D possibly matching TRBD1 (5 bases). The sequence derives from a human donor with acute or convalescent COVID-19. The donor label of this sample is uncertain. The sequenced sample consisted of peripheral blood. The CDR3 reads CASSGQGTEAFF. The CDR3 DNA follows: TGTGCCAGCAGCGGTCAGGGAACTGAAGCTTTCTTT.